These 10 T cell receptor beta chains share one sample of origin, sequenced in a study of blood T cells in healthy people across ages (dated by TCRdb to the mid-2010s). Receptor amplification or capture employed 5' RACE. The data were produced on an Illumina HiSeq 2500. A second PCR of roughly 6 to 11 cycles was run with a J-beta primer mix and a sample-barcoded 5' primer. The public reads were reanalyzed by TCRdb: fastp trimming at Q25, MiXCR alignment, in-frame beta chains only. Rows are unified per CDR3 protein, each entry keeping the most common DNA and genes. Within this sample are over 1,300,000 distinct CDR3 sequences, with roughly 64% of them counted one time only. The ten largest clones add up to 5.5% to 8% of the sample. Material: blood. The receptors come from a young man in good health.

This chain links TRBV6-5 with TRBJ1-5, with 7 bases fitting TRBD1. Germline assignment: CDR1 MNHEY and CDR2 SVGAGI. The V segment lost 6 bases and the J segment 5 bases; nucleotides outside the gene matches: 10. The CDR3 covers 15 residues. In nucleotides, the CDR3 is TGTGCCAGCAGCCCGACAGGGTATGGCTATCAGCCCCAGCATTTT. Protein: CASSPTGYGYQPQHF.

CDR3: CASSFEPGPNTEAFF. CDR3 coding DNA: TGTGCCAGCAGTTTCGAGCCAGGACCCAACACTGAAGCTTTCTTT. The chain joins TRBV28 to TRBJ1-1, with D unclear. The CDR3 extends over 15 amino acids. V was shortened by 3 bases and J by 2 bases, with 13 bases between the two germline ends. CDR1 MDHEN and CDR2 SYDVKM come from the germline V gene.

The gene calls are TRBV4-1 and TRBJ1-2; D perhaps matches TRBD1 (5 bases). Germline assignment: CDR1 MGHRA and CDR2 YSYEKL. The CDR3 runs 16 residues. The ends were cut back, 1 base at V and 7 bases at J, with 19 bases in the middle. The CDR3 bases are TGCGCCAGCAGCCAAGGCCCTGGGGGGGGGAACCTTGGCTACACCTTC. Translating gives CASSQGPGGGNLGYTF.

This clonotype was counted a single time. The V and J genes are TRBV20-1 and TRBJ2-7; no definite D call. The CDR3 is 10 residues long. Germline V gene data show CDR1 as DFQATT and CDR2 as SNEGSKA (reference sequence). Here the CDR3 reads CGNSTYEQYF. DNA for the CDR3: TGCGGAAACTCAACCTACGAGCAGTACTTC.

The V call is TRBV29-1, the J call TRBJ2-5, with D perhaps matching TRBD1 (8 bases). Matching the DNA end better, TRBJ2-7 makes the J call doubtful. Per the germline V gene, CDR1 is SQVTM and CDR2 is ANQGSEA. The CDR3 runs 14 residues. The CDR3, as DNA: TGCAGCGCTTGTATAACAGGGGGGGTCTACGAGCAGTACTTC. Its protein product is CSACITGGVYEQYF.

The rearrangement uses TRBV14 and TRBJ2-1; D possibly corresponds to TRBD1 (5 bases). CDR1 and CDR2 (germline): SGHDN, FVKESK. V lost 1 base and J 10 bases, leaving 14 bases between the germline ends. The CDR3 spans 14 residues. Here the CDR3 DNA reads TGTGCCAGCAGCCAAGCGTACCTGCAGGGAGAGCAGTTCTTC. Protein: CASSQAYLQGEQFF. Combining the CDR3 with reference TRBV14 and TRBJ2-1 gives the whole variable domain EAGVTQFPSHSVIEKGQTVTLRCDPISGHDNLYWYRRVMGKEIKFLLHFVKESKQDESGMPNNRFLAERTGGTYSTLKVQPAELEDSGVYFCASSQAYLQGEQFFGPGTRLTVL.

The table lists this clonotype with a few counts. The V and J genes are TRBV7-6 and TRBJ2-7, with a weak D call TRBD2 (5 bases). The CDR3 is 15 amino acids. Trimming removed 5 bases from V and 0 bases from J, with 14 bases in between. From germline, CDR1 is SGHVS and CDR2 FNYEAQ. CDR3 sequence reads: CASSNHPGNSYEQYF. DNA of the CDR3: TGTGCCAGCAGCAACCACCCCGGGAACTCCTACGAGCAGTACTTC.

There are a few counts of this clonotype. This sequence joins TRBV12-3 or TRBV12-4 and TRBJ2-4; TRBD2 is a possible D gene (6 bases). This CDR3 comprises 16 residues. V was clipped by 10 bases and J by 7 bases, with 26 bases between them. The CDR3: CANSLGSRAAGNIQYF. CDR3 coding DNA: TGTGCCAACTCTTTAGGCTCCCGGGCCGCGGGGAACATTCAGTACTTC.

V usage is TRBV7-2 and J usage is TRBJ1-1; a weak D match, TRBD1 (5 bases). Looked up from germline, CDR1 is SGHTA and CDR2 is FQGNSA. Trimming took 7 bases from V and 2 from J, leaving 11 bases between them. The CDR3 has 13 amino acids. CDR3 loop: CASNLQGNTEAFF. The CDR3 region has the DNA TGTGCCAGCAACCTCCAGGGAAACACTGAAGCTTTCTTT.

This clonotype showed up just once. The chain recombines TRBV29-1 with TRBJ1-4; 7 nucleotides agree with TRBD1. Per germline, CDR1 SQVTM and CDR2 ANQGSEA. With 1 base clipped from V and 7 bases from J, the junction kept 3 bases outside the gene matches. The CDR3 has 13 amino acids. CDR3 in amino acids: CSVEARQGEKLFF. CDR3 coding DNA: TGCAGCGTTGAAGCGAGACAGGGTGAAAAACTGTTTTTT.